The 15 T cell receptor beta chains listed next were all sequenced from one sample in a study of blood T cell repertoires in COVID-19 (dated by TCRdb to 2018 to 2021). The library relied on the immunoSEQ multiplex PCR assay. Imported from immuneACCESS, the table was reduced by TCRdb to in-frame sequences with V and J called. These copies leave out some clones; in studies compared against another copy, an unresolved V gene accounts for under half, and the cause of the remainder is not known. This sample comprises 70,000 or so clones, 88% of them detected only once. The ten largest account for around 1.5% of the sample. The sample comprised peripheral blood. The receptors derive from a human donor in a cohort sampled during active COVID-19.

The rearrangement links TRBV7-2 to TRBJ2-1; TRBD2 agrees at 15 bases. The germline gives CDR1 SGHTA, CDR2 FQGNSA. This CDR3 has 17 residues. V was pared by 0 bases and J by 7 bases, with 4 bases of the junction left unmatched. The CDR3 bases are TGTGCCAGCAGCTTAGCCCCGGGACTAGCGGGAGGTAATGAGCAGTTCTTC. As protein: CASSLAPGLAGGNEQFF.

This clone was observed once. The rearrangement joins TRBV24-1 to TRBJ2-1, with 10 bases fitting TRBD2. The ends lost 4 bases at V and 8 bases at J; junction bases unmatched: 10. Germline V lookup: CDR1 KGHDR, CDR2 SFDVKD. This CDR3 is built from 16 residues. CDR3 DNA sequence: TGTGCCACCAGTGAATCCGGGACTAGCGTCCCTGATGAGCAGTTCTTC. Protein product: CATSESGTSVPDEQFF.

The rearrangement uses TRBV12-3 or TRBV12-4 and TRBJ2-1, with 7 bases aligning to TRBD2. The CDR3 spans 13 residues. The trim removed 4 bases at V and 9 bases at J, leaving 6 bases unmatched. CDR3 nucleotide sequence: TGTGCCAGCAGTTCGGGGGGAGTGGGTGAGCAGTTCTTC. This translates into CASSSGGVGEQFF.

This chain links TRBV6-5 with TRBJ1-5, with 10 positions matching TRBD1. This CDR3 is built from 15 residues. CDR1 and CDR2 from the germline V gene are MNHEY and SVGAGI. J gave up 7 bases and V 6 bases, and 9 bases lay outside the gene matches. CDR3 DNA sequence: TGTGCCAGCAGCCCGAACGGACAGGGGGAACAGCCCCAGCATTTT. This encodes CASSPNGQGEQPQHF.

The V and J genes are TRBV7-9 and TRBJ2-7, with 8 bases lining up with TRBD1. CDR1 and CDR2 (germline): SEHNR, FQNEAQ (reference sequence). This CDR3 contains 18 residues. The J segment lost 1 base and the V segment lost 4 bases, leaving 15 bases of the junction unmatched. Here the CDR3 DNA reads TGTGCCAGCAGCTCCCCAGGGGGCAGTAAGCTGATGTCCTACGAGCAGTACTTC. Protein sequence: CASSSPGGSKLMSYEQYF.

This chain links TRBV7-9 with TRBJ2-1; D ambiguous. Trimming removed 7 bases at V and 9 bases at J, with 10 bases between. In germline, CDR1 is SEHNR, CDR2 FQNEAQ (reference sequence). The CDR3 sequence is 11 residues long. The CDR3 here is CASTRYGEQFF. The CDR3 bases are TGTGCCAGCACACGATACGGTGAGCAGTTCTTC.

This clone was counted between two and nine times. The V call is TRBV7-2, the J call TRBJ1-2; no firm D call. The V gene's germline CDR1 is SGHTA and CDR2 FQGNSA. This CDR3 has 12 residues. Trimming removed 5 bases from V and 8 bases from J, with 12 bases in between. CDR3: CASSPRPGGYTF. As DNA, the CDR3 is TGTGCCAGCAGCCCTAGGCCGGGAGGCTACACCTTC.

This clone was seen only once. V and J are TRBV21-1 and TRBJ2-2; TRBD2 is the table's D call, not checked against the DNA. TRBV21-1 is marked as a pseudogene. CDR3 length: 13 residues. The CDR3 sequence is CARVHRNTGELFF. The CDR3 region has the DNA TGTGCCCGAGTTCATAGGAACACCGGGGAGCTGTTTTTT.

This chain uses TRBV2 with TRBJ1-5, with 8 bases lining up with TRBD1. Germline lookup yields CDR1 SNHLY and CDR2 FYNNEI. The CDR3 is 13 residues long. V was clipped by 8 bases and J by 2 bases; unmatched bases: 2. CDR3 DNA sequence: TGTGCCAGCGGACAGGGAGGCAATCAGCCCCAGCATTTT. Its translation is CASGQGGNQPQHF.

The gene calls are TRBV24-1 and TRBJ2-1; D unclear. V was trimmed by 5 bases and J by 6 bases, leaving 16 bases between them. The germline CDR1 and CDR2 sequences are KGHDR and SFDVKD. This CDR3 has 15 amino acids. The CDR3 bases are TGTGCCACCAGTGGTGCGTGGTCCTCGGTCAATGAGCAGTTCTTC. This translates into CATSGAWSSVNEQFF.

This clone came up a few times. The chain couples TRBV10-3 to TRBJ2-3; 7 bases align to TRBD2. The germline V gene has CDR1 ENHRY and CDR2 SYGVKD. The trim removed 9 bases at V and 3 bases at J, leaving 6 bases unmatched. The CDR3 length is 13 residues. This chain's CDR3 is CAMGRGLTDTQYF. As DNA, the CDR3 is TGTGCCATGGGGAGGGGATTGACAGATACGCAGTATTTT.

The J gene is TRBJ2-1, the V gene TRBV24-1; D unresolved. Trimming cost V 5 bases and J 6 bases, with 7 bases left between them. This CDR3 is built from 12 residues. Germline V gene lookup returns CDR1 KGHDR and CDR2 SFDVKD. CDR3 region: CATSARGNEQFF. CDR3 bases: TGTGCCACCAGTGCCCGCGGCAATGAGCAGTTCTTC.

The V call is TRBV29-1, the J call TRBJ2-4; TRBD1 matches 7 bases. With V trimmed by 6 bases and J by 0 bases, 11 bases remained unmatched. The CDR3 totals 16 residues. The V gene's germline CDR1 is SQVTM and CDR2 ANQGSEA. CDR3 protein: CSVAAGQDLAKNIQYF. CDR3 in DNA: TGCAGCGTGGCCGCTGGACAGGACCTAGCCAAAAACATTCAGTACTTC. Full variable domain (rest looked up from reference TRBV29-1 and TRBJ2-4): SAVISQKPSRDICQRGTSLTIQCQVDSQVTMMFWYRQQPGQSLTLIATANQGSEATYESGFVIDKFPISRPNLTFSTLTVSNMSPEDSSIYLCSVAAGQDLAKNIQYFGAGTRLSVL.

The chain is built from TRBV10-1 and TRBJ2-7, with 7 bases that match TRBD1. V lost 6 bases to trimming and J lost 1 base; unmatched junction nucleotides: 9. CDR1 WNHNN and CDR2 SYGVQD come from the germline V gene (reference sequence). The CDR3 loop spans 15 amino acids. The CDR3 sequence: CASRKGTDPSYEQYF. CDR3 coding DNA: TGCGCCAGCAGGAAAGGGACAGATCCTTCCTACGAGCAGTACTTC.

The chain recombines TRBV29-1 with TRBJ1-1; TRBD1 agrees at 9 bases. The germline V gene encodes CDR1 SQVTM and CDR2 ANQGSEA. The CDR3 spans 17 residues. The J segment lost 1 base and the V segment lost 5 bases, leaving 14 bases of the junction unmatched. CDR3 residues: CSVSGYRDREANTEAFF. CDR3 DNA sequence: TGCAGCGTTTCTGGATACCGGGACAGGGAGGCGAACACTGAAGCTTTCTTT. The whole variable domain, remainder taken from reference TRBV29-1 and TRBJ1-1, is SAVISQKPSRDICQRGTSLTIQCQVDSQVTMMFWYRQQPGQSLTLIATANQGSEATYESGFVIDKFPISRPNLTFSTLTVSNMSPEDSSIYLCSVSGYRDREANTEAFFGQGTRLTVV.